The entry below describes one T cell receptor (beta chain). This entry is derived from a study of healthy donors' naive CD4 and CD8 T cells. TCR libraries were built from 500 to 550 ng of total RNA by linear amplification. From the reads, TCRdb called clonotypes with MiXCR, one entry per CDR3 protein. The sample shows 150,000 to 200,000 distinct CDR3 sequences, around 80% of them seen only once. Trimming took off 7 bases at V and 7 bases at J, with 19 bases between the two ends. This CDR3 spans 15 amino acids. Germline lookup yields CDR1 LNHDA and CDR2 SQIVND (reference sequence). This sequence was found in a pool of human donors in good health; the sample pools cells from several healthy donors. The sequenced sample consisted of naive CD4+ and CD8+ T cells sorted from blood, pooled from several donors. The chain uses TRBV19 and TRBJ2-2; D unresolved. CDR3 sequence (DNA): TGTGCCAGTACCATAAATGGGGTAGTTAGCGGGGAGCTGTTTTTT. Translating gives CASTINGVVSGELFF. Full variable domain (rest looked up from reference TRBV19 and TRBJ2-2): DGGITQSPKYLFRKEGQNVTLSCEQNLNHDAMYWYRQDPGQGLRLIYYSQIVNDFQKGDIAEGYSVSREKKESFPLTVTSAQKNPTAFYLCASTINGVVSGELFFGEGSRLTVL.